A single sample is the source of the 21 T cell receptor beta chains below, sequenced in a study of regulatory T cells in long-lasting Graves disease. The time point here: persistent/refractory GD, antithyroid drugs over 5 years with positive TRAb. From RNA extracted from PBMCs, the TCR library was made. The authors built TCR beta libraries using iRepertoire HTBI primers and Arm-PCR of CDR3 regions. One entry per CDR3 protein, called by TCRdb with MiXCR from the multiplex PCR reads. The sample carries 350,000 to 500,000 distinct CDR3 sequences, roughly a fifth recorded once. The input for sequencing was peripheral blood mononuclear cells (PBMCs), taken when the disease was refractory, from a patient treated with antithyroid drugs. These receptors were obtained from a female donor with Graves disease.

This CDR3 reads CASSDRTQYF. The CDR3 bases are TGTGCCAGCAGTGACCGGACCCAGTACTTC. The chain employs TRBV25-1 and TRBJ2-5; no reliable D call. CDR1 and CDR2 (germline): MGHDK, SYGVNS. Trimming cost V 3 bases and J 7 bases, with 3 bases left between them. This CDR3 has 10 residues.

The V call is TRBV20-1, the J call TRBJ2-2; D is undetermined. V lost 7 bases to trimming and J lost 0 bases, with 6 bases between them. This CDR3 has 12 residues. Germline values: CDR1 DFQATT, CDR2 SNEGSKA (reference sequence). CDR3 bases: TGCAGTGTCGGCCCGAACACCGGGGAGCTGTTTTTT. Residues: CSVGPNTGELFF.

This clonotype was counted at least ten times. This chain uses TRBV28 with TRBJ1-4; no firm D call. CDR1 is MDHEN, CDR2 SYDVKM, per germline. The germline V and J ends were trimmed by 6 bases and 5 bases, with 16 bases remaining between them. CDR3 size: 15 residues. The DNA of the CDR3 is TGTGCCAGCAGCCTAGGGCCGTCCATAAATGAAAAACTGTTTTTT. Residues: CASSLGPSINEKLFF.

This chain joins TRBV2 and TRBJ2-1; 12 bases match TRBD2. The germline gives CDR1 SNHLY, CDR2 FYNNEI. There are 16 residues in the CDR3. J gave up 7 bases and V 10 bases, and 14 bases lay outside the gene matches. CDR3 DNA sequence: TGTGCCATGATCATTAAGGCAACTAGCGGGAGGAATGAGCAGTTCTTC. Its translation: CAMIIKATSGRNEQFF.

This clonotype was seen repeatedly, ten times or more. This chain connects TRBV10-3 to TRBJ1-1; 7 bases line up with TRBD1. The junction had 8 bases not matched to a gene; V was cut back by 6 bases and J by 1 base. Germline CDR1 and CDR2: ENHRY and SYGVKD. This CDR3 is built from 15 residues. In DNA form, the CDR3 reads TGTGCCATCAGGGCTGGACAGGCGGGGAACACTGAAGCTTTCTTT. Encoded protein: CAIRAGQAGNTEAFF.

V and J are TRBV10-3 and TRBJ2-7; D is perhaps TRBD2 (6 bases). The CDR3 runs 15 residues. V lost 10 bases and J 6 bases, leaving 25 bases between the germline ends. Germline V gene sequence: CDR1 ENHRY, CDR2 SYGVKD. The CDR3 coding sequence is TGTGCCACCAACGAGGGTGCGGGAACCGCCTCCGAGCAGTACTTC. Translation: CATNEGAGTASEQYF.

This clonotype has ten or more counts. The chain joins TRBV27 to TRBJ1-4; unclear D gene. This CDR3 is 14 amino acids long. Germline V gene sequence: CDR1 MNHEY, CDR2 SMNVEV (reference sequence). V lost 6 bases and J 7 bases, leaving 15 bases between the germline ends. The CDR3 region is CASSAQGRGEKLFF. The CDR3 region has the DNA TGTGCCAGCAGCGCTCAAGGCCGGGGTGAAAAACTGTTTTTT.

This clonotype was seen ten or more times. The V gene is TRBV20-1, the J gene TRBJ1-2; the match to TRBD1 covers 7 bases. The CDR3 has 15 residues. CDR1 and CDR2 (germline): DFQATT, SNEGSKA (reference sequence). The trim removed 6 bases at V and 7 bases at J, leaving 17 bases unmatched. The CDR3, as DNA: TGCAGTGCCAGTCGGGACCGACAGGGATTGGGTGGCTACACCTTC. This encodes CSASRDRQGLGGYTF.

This clonotype was counted at least ten times. The chain recombines TRBV11-2 with TRBJ2-7; D call uncertain. The germline V and J ends were trimmed by 1 base and 3 bases, with 13 bases remaining between them. The CDR3 sequence is 15 residues long. Germline V gives CDR1 SGHAT, CDR2 FQNNGV. The CDR3 sequence is CASSLAPRSVYEQYF. The CDR3 DNA sequence: TGTGCCAGCAGCTTAGCCCCACGATCGGTCTACGAGCAGTACTTC.

The J gene is TRBJ2-3, the V gene TRBV2; the D gene is possibly TRBD1 (5 bases). The germline V gene encodes CDR1 SNHLY and CDR2 FYNNEI. Trimming pared 2 bases from V and 0 bases from J, leaving 12 bases between. The CDR3 contains 16 residues. The CDR3 bases are TGTGCCAGCAGTGAATGGGGCAGAACTAGCACAGATACGCAGTATTTT. It specifies CASSEWGRTSTDTQYF.

This clonotype was seen more than once but under ten times. The chain employs TRBV19 and TRBJ2-7, with no clear D. V was pared by 3 bases and J by 1 base, with 10 bases between. CDR1 is LNHDA, CDR2 SQIVND, per germline (reference sequence). This CDR3 region has 14 residues. CDR3 nucleotides: TGTGCCAGTAGTATCTCGGACCGATCCTACGAGCAGTACTTC. This gives the protein CASSISDRSYEQYF.

Ten or more counts support this clonotype. J is TRBJ2-2 and V is TRBV6-5; D could derive from TRBD1 or TRBD2 (5 bases each). The CDR3 is 14 amino acids. Germline V gene data show CDR1 as MNHEY and CDR2 as SVGAGI. V was trimmed by 3 bases and J by 6 bases, leaving 11 bases between them. In DNA form, the CDR3 reads TGTGCCAGCAGTTATGTCCAGGGACCCGGGGAGCTGTTTTTT. Residues: CASSYVQGPGELFF.

The chain has TRBV28 and TRBJ1-5; D might be TRBD1 (5 bases). Germline V CDR1 and CDR2: MDHEN, SYDVKM. Trimming shortened V by 3 bases and J by 2 bases, and 17 bases separated the two germline ends. CDR3 length: 17 residues. CDR3 loop: CASSFWVGGKGNQPQHF. The CDR3 DNA follows: TGTGCCAGCAGTTTTTGGGTTGGGGGGAAGGGCAATCAGCCCCAGCATTTT.

This clonotype was counted many times. This rearrangement joins TRBV6-6 to TRBJ2-7; tentative D call: TRBD2 (5 bases). Trimming cost V 0 bases and J 0 bases, with 18 bases left between them. Germline V gene lookup returns CDR1 MNHNY and CDR2 SVGAGI (reference sequence). The CDR3 is made up of 18 amino acids. CDR3 DNA sequence: TGTGCCAGCAGTTACTCGAGAGGGAAAAAGGCGGACTCCTACGAGCAGTACTTC. As protein: CASSYSRGKKADSYEQYF.

This clonotype has a count of ten or more. The rearrangement joins TRBV12-3 or TRBV12-4 to TRBJ2-6; no clear D. V was trimmed by 4 bases and J by 4 bases, leaving 11 bases between them. This CDR3 spans 15 amino acids. Here the CDR3 DNA reads TGTGCCAGCAGTTATAGGGTAACCGGGGCCAACGTCCTGACTTTC. Its translation: CASSYRVTGANVLTF.

V and J are TRBV9 and TRBJ2-2, with 8 bases lining up with TRBD1. The CDR3 runs 17 residues. V gave up 4 bases and J gave up 2 bases; unmatched junction bases: 10. In germline, CDR1 is SGDLS, CDR2 YYNGEE. This chain's CDR3 is CASSITSDRVNTGELFF. Here the CDR3 DNA reads TGTGCCAGCAGCATAACCTCGGACAGGGTCAACACCGGGGAGCTGTTTTTT.

The V and J genes are TRBV7-2 and TRBJ1-4, with a tentative D call TRBD1 (5 bases). This CDR3 spans 14 amino acids. Germline values: CDR1 SGHTA, CDR2 FQGNSA. V was cut by 4 bases and J by 5 bases, with 11 bases left in between. The CDR3 protein is CASSSGLNNEKLFF. The CDR3 DNA sequence: TGTGCCAGCAGCTCGGGACTGAACAATGAAAAACTGTTTTTT.

This clonotype turned up a few times. The gene calls are TRBV20-1 and TRBJ2-4; the match to TRBD2 covers 9 bases. CDR3 size: 16 residues. Trimming took 0 bases from V and 0 from J; bases not matched to a gene: 3. Germline assignment: CDR1 DFQATT and CDR2 SNEGSKA (reference sequence). The CDR3 coding sequence is TGCAGTGCTAGAGATGCGGGGGGGCTAGCCAAAAACATTCAGTACTTC. It codes for CSARDAGGLAKNIQYF.

J is TRBJ2-1 and V is TRBV5-1; D assignment may be TRBD1 or TRBD2 (5 bases each). The V gene's germline CDR1 is SGHRS and CDR2 YFSETQ. V was shortened by 4 bases and J by 11 bases, with 10 bases between the two germline ends. There are 11 residues in the CDR3. CDR3 loop: CASSDPGQQFF. The DNA of the CDR3 is TGCGCCAGCAGCGACCCGGGACAGCAGTTCTTC.

The V and J genes are TRBV29-1 and TRBJ1-1; possible D gene TRBD1, 6 bases. Germline V CDR1 and CDR2: SQVTM, ANQGSEA. Trimming removed 6 bases from V and 1 base from J, with 12 bases in between. The CDR3 has 13 residues. The CDR3 loop is CSVSGGRNTEAFF. DNA of the CDR3: TGCAGCGTCTCTGGGGGCAGGAACACTGAAGCTTTCTTT.

The rearrangement uses TRBV9 and TRBJ2-7; a weak D match, TRBD2 (6 bases). V lost 4 bases and J lost 0, with 14 bases in between. Germline V gene data show CDR1 as SGDLS and CDR2 as YYNGEE. The CDR3 has 15 residues. CDR3 bases: TGTGCCAGCAGCAAATCGTTCGGGAGCTCCTACGAGCAGTACTTC. It is translated as CASSKSFGSSYEQYF.